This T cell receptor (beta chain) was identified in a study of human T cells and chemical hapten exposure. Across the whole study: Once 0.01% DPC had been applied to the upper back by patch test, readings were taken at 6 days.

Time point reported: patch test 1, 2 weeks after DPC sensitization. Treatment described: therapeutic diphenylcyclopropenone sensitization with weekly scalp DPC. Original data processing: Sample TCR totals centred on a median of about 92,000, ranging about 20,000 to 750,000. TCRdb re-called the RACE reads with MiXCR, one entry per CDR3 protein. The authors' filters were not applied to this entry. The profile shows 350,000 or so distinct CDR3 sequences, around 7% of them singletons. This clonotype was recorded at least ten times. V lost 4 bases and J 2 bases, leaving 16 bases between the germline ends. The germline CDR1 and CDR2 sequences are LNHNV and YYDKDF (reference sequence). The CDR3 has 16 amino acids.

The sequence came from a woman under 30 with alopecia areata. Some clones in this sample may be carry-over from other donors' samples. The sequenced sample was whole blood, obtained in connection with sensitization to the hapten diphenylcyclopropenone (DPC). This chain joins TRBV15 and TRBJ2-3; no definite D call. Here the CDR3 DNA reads TGTGCCACCAGCATCGTATTCGGGCCCTCCACAGATACGCAGTATTTT. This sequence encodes CATSIVFGPSTDTQYF.